These T cell receptor beta chains were read from a single sample in a study of cytomegalovirus exposure and HLA in healthy donors. Some clones are missing from TCRdb's copy, which holds only in-frame ones; the method was immunoSEQ multiplex PCR. In the table there are over 120,000 clones, approximately 70% of which are singletons. The source material was PBMCs. Receptors were obtained from a woman aged 55-75 years in good health and CMV-seropositive. Each CDR3 is given with its conserved first and last residue. D genes are given only for firm matches. Clone size is given for some rows only: seen once, a few or many times, or a class if the clone is expanded.

>.|.|TRBV6-6|TRBJ1-5
TGTGCCAGCAGTTATACGGTTTGGCAGCCCCAGCATTTT
CASSYTVWQPQHF
>.|.|TRBV6-1|TRBJ2-7
TGTGCCAGCAGTCTTGGACACCATTCCTACGAGCAGTACTTC
CASSLGHHSYEQYF
>.|once|TRBV10-1|TRBJ1-2
TGCGCCAGCAGTAGAGGGCTGAACTATGGCTACACCTTC
CASSRGLNYGYTF
>.|.|TRBV2|TRBJ2-3
TGTGCCAGCAGTGCGGACAGATCAGATACGCAGTATTTT
CASSADRSDTQYF
>TRBD2|.|TRBV9|TRBJ2-5
TGTGCCAGCAGCGGCAATAGCGGGAAAGAGACCCAGTACTTC
CASSGNSGKETQYF
>TRBD1|.|TRBV18|TRBJ2-2
TGTGCCACGAGTTCGGGGACAGGGGAAATCACCGGGGAGCTGTTTTTT
CATSSGTGEITGELFF
>.|.|TRBV7-7|TRBJ1-4
TGTGCCAGCAGCTCAGATGTGGGAGGGAAACTGTTTTTT
CASSSDVGGKLFF
>.|once|TRBV7-3|TRBJ1-2
TGTGCCAGCAGCTTAGAGGGCAGGAAGGTTGATCGCTACACCTTC
CASSLEGRKVDRYTF
>TRBD2|.|TRBV6-6|TRBJ2-7
TGTGCCAGCAGCTACTCGAGGACTAGCGCGGAGCAGTACTTC
CASSYSRTSAEQYF
>TRBD1|.|TRBV10-3|TRBJ1-2
TGTGCCATCAGTGAGAGACAGGGCGGTTTGCATGGCTACACCTTC
CAISERQGGLHGYTF
>.|few|TRBV30|TRBJ1-5
TGTGCCTTCAGGGATAGCAATCAGCCCCAGCATTTT
CAFRDSNQPQHF
>TRBD1|.|TRBV5-6|TRBJ2-1
TGTGCCAGCAGGGAAGTAACAGGGGAAACCCCCTACAATGAGCAGTTCTTC
CASREVTGETPYNEQFF
>.|few|TRBV19|TRBJ2-4
TGTGCCAGTAGTATAGGTACCGTTAGCAACATTCAGTACTTC
CASSIGTVSNIQYF
>.|.|TRBV7-9|TRBJ2-5
TGTGCCAGCAGCTTAACGGTCCCGGAGACCCAGTACTTC
CASSLTVPETQYF